These 2 T cell receptor beta chains share one sample of origin, sequenced in a study of PD-1 blockade in mismatch repair-deficient tumors. Only in-frame clones appear in the TCRdb table, and some are missing; sequencing was by immunoSEQ multiplex PCR. The table includes approximately 37,000 clones, 70% to 90% detected once. The sequences come from peripheral blood, collected roughly 76 weeks after starting pembrolizumab. The receptors come from an adult with mismatch repair-deficient cancer.

J is TRBJ1-2 and V is TRBV4-1; TRBD1 aligns across 9 bases. V was clipped by 0 bases and J by 6 bases; unmatched bases: 11. This CDR3 comprises 17 residues. Per germline, CDR1 MGHRA and CDR2 YSYEKL. The CDR3 DNA follows: TGCGCCAGCAGCCAAGAACGACAGGGACAGGGTTTAGATGGCTACACCTTC. It codes for CASSQERQGQGLDGYTF.

The chain is built from TRBV9 and TRBJ2-7, with D possibly TRBD2 on 6 matching bases. The CDR3 sequence is 16 residues long. The germline V gene has CDR1 SGDLS and CDR2 YYNGEE. With 4 bases removed from V and 0 bases from J, the gap between germline ends came to 17 bases. DNA of the CDR3: TGTGCCAGCAGCCCTTATGGGGGGAAGAGCTCCTACGAGCAGTACTTC. Protein sequence: CASSPYGGKSSYEQYF. The variable domain in full, with the rest retrieved from reference TRBV9 and TRBJ2-7, is DSGVTQTPKHLITATGQRVTLRCSPRSGDLSVYWYQQSLDQGLQFLIQYYNGEERAKGNILERFSAQQFPDLHSELNLSSLELGDSALYFCASSPYGGKSSYEQYFGPGTRLTVT.